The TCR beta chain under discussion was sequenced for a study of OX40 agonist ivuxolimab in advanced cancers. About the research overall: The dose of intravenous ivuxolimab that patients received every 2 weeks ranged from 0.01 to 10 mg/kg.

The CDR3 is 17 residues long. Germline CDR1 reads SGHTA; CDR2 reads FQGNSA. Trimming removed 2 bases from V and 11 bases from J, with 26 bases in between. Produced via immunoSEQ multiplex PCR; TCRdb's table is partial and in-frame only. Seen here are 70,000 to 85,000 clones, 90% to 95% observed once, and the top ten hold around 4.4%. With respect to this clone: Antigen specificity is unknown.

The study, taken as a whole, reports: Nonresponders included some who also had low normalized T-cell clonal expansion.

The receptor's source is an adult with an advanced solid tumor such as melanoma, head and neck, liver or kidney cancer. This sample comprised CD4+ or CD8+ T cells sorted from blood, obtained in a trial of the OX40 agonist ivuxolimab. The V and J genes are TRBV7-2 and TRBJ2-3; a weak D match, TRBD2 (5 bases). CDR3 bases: TGTGCCAGCAGCTTAAGGGCCCAGCGGAGCCCCGGGGTTAGGCAGTATTTT. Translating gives CASSLRAQRSPGVRQYF.